Only one count was recorded for the clone carrying this TCR beta chain. The source of the sample is a study of blood T cell repertoires in COVID-19. Study details: Samples representing acute and convalescent COVID-19 were sourced from the United States, Italy and Spain.

Enrolled during active infection, Seattle patients were then followed longitudinally. Germline V gene data show CDR1 as SGDLS and CDR2 as YYNGEE. The junction had 7 bases not matched to a gene; V was cut back by 4 bases and J by 5 bases. This CDR3 contains 15 residues. Per the original methods: Amplifying reference gene primers gave estimates of nucleated cell counts. Profiled with immunoSEQ multiplex PCR; TCRdb holds only in-frame clones, not every one. D and trimming come from the DNA, and the V and J calls and clone size come from that table. The sample carries over 250,000 clones, approximately 88% recorded once.

The receptor was derived from a human donor with COVID-19, enrolled during active disease. The donor label of this sample is uncertain. The V call is TRBV9, the J call TRBJ1-2; TRBD1 agrees at 11 bases. Sequencing used peripheral blood. Written as DNA, the CDR3 is TGTGCCAGCAGCAGCAACCGGGACAGGGGGTATGGCTACACCTTC. This codes for CASSSNRDRGYGYTF.